The 3 T cell receptor beta chains reported below all come from one sample, sequenced in a study of cytomegalovirus exposure and HLA in healthy donors. This PCR relied on a set of 60 Vbeta primers and 13 Jbeta primers. TCRdb's copy holds only in-frame clones and misses some; the assay was immunoSEQ multiplex PCR. The sample consists of fewer than 250,000 clones, about four fifths of them appearing once. Material for sequencing was PBMCs. These receptors came from a man aged 40-49 years in good health and CMV-seropositive.

The chain joins TRBV6-5 to TRBJ2-7; perhaps TRBD2 as D (5 bases). The CDR3 consists of 14 residues. V gave up 6 bases and J gave up 0 bases, with 12 bases separating them. The germline CDR1 and CDR2 sequences are MNHEY and SVGAGI. CDR3: CASRLDGNSYEQYF. In nucleotides, the CDR3 is TGTGCCAGCAGACTCGACGGGAACTCCTACGAGCAGTACTTC.

J is TRBJ2-5 and V is TRBV29-1, with D perhaps TRBD2 (6 bases). V was shortened by 4 bases and J by 5 bases, with 17 bases between the two germline ends. The CDR3 consists of 14 residues. Per germline, CDR1 SQVTM and CDR2 ANQGSEA. The CDR3 region is CSVGIGGQAETQYF. The CDR3 nucleotides are TGCAGCGTTGGGATAGGAGGGCAGGCGGAGACCCAGTACTTC.

V is TRBV6-4 and J is TRBJ2-2, with 11 bases identical to TRBD2. This CDR3 is 16 amino acids long. CDR1 is MRHNA, CDR2 SNTAGT, per germline. After removal of 3 bases from V and 3 bases from J, the junction contained 3 bases not matched to a gene. The CDR3 loop reads CASSDKLAGDTGELFF. Here the CDR3 DNA reads TGTGCCAGCAGTGATAAACTAGCGGGAGACACCGGGGAGCTGTTTTTT.